This T cell receptor (beta chain) emerged from a study of OX40 agonist ivuxolimab in advanced cancers. Libraries were prepared by immunoSEQ multiplex PCR; TCRdb keeps only in-frame clonotypes and omits some of them. This sample has about 73,000 clones, with over 80% found just once. This CDR3 has 15 residues. J lost 5 bases, V lost 4 bases, and 4 bases had no gene match. Germline CDR1 and CDR2: SGHTA and FQGNSA. The source of this sequence is an adult with an advanced solid tumor such as melanoma, head and neck, liver or kidney cancer. The genes are TRBV7-2 and TRBJ2-5, with 13 bases matching TRBD2. Sequencing was performed on CD4+ or CD8+ T cells sorted from blood, taken in a trial of the OX40 agonist ivuxolimab. The CDR3: CASSWTSGSWETQYF. The DNA for the CDR3 is TGTGCCAGCAGCTGGACTAGCGGGAGTTGGGAGACCCAGTACTTC. Based on the CDR3 plus reference TRBV7-2 and TRBJ2-5, the full variable domain is GAGVSQSPSNKVTEKGKDVELRCDPISGHTALYWYRQSLGQGLEFLIYFQGNSAPDKSGLPSDRFSAERTGGSVSTLTIQRTQQEDSAVYLCASSWTSGSWETQYFGPGTRLLVL.